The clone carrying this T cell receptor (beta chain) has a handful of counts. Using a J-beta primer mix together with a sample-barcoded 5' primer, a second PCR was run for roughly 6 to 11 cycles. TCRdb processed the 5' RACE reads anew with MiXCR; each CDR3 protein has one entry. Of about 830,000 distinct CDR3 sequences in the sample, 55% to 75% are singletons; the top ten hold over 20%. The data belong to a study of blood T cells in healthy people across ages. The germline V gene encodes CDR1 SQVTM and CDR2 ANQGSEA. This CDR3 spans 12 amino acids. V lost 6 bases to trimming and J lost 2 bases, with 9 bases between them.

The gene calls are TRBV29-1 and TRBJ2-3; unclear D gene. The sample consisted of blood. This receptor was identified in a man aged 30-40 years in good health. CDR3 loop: CSVDRFTDTQYF. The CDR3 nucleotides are TGCAGCGTGGACCGCTTCACAGATACGCAGTATTTT.